The clone carrying this T cell receptor beta chain was seen many times. What it binds is unknown. TCRdb re-called the 5' RACE reads with MiXCR, one entry per CDR3 protein. The data show about 23,000 distinct CDR3 sequences, roughly 29% seen once. Study-wide results and limits: Tumor-infiltrating Treg TCR alpha and beta sequences overlapped most with tumor naive CD4+ T cells, then blood naive.

Sequenced input: tumor-infiltrating naive CD4+ T cells sorted from the breast tumor. As for subset: naive CD4+ T cells, CD4+CD45RA+CD25-. This receptor was taken from a female donor with breast cancer.

The CDR3 coding sequence is TGTGCCAGCAGCTCGGGACAGGGGCATCAGCCCCAGCATTTT. It translates to CASSSGQGHQPQHF. The V and J genes are TRBV7-9 and TRBJ1-5; 10 nucleotides match TRBD1. There are 14 residues in the CDR3. CDR1 and CDR2 from the germline V gene are SEHNR and FQNEAQ (reference sequence). V shed 4 bases and J 5 bases; nucleotides not matched to a gene: 2.